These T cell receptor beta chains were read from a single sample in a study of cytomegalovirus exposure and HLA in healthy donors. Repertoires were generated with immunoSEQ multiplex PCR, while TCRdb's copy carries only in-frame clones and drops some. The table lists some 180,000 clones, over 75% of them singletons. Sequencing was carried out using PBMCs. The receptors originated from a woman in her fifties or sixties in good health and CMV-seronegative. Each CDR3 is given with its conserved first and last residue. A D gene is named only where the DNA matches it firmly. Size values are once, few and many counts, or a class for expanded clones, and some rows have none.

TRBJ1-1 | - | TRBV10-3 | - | TGTGCCATCAGTGACCCCGAGGGCGAGTTGAACACTGAAGCTTTCTTT | CAISDPEGELNTEAFF
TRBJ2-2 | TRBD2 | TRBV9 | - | TGTGCCAGCAGCCCCAGACTAGCGTCGAACACCGGGGAGCTGTTTTTT | CASSPRLASNTGELFF
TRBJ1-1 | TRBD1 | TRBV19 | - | TGTGCCAGTAGTACCTACAGGGGGAATCGGAACACTGAAGCTTTCTTT | CASSTYRGNRNTEAFF
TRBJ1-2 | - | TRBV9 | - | TGTGCCAGCAGCGTAGGCAGGGAAGGCTACACCTTC | CASSVGREGYTF
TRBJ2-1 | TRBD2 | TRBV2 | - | TGTGCCAGCTTGCGGGAGGGACCTCATCTCAATGAGCAGTTCTTC | CASLREGPHLNEQFF
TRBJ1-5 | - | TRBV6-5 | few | TGTGCCAGCAGTTACTCGAGAGGTATTCAGCCCCAGCATTTT | CASSYSRGIQPQHF
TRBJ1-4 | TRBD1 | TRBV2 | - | TGTGCCAGCAGGTGGACAGGAACTAATGAAAAACTGTTTTTT | CASRWTGTNEKLFF
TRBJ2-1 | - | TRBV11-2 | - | TGTGCCAGCAGCAAATCTCCCGCGGCCCCAAAGCAGTTCTTC | CASSKSPAAPKQFF
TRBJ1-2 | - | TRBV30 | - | TGTGCCTGGAGTGAACAGGGCCCTGGCTACACCTTC | CAWSEQGPGYTF
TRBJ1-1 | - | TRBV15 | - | TGTGCCACCAGACAGGTGAACACTGAAGCTTTCTTT | CATRQVNTEAFF
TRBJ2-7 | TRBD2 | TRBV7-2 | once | TGTGCCAGCAGCTTAGCGTCGACTAGCGGAGCCTCCTACGAGCAGTACTTC | CASSLASTSGASYEQYF
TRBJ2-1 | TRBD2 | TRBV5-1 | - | TGCGCCAGCAGCCCGGGACTAGCGGGAGGCCCGAGCTCCTACAATGAGCAGTTCTTC | CASSPGLAGGPSSYNEQFF
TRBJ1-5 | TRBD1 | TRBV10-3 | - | TGTGCCGCTCGAGACAGGGAAAGACAGCCCCAGCATTTT | CAARDRERQPQHF
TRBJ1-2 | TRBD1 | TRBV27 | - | TGTGCCAGCAGCCGGTCATCCGGGACAGGGGGTGGCTACACCTTC | CASSRSSGTGGGYTF
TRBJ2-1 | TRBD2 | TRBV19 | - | TGTGCCTGTCGGGAGGCTTCCTACAATGAGCAGTTCTTC | CACREASYNEQFF
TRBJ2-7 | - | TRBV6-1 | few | TGTGCCAGCAGTGAAGAGGGAGACCACTACGAGCAGTACTTC | CASSEEGDHYEQYF
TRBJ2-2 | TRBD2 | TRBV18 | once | TGTGCCAGCTCATCTGGGCTGACGGGACTAGCGAGTAACACCGGGGAGCTGTTTTTT | CASSSGLTGLASNTGELFF
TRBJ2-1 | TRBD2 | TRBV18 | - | TGTGCCAGCTCATTTCGGACTAGCGGGAGAGATGAGCAGTTCTTC | CASSFRTSGRDEQFF
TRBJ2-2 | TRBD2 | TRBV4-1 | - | TGCGCCAGCAGCCAAGATCGCGGGAGGGGCACCGGGGAGCTGTTTTTT | CASSQDRGRGTGELFF
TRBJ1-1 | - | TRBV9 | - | TGTGCCAGCAGCGTAGTGGGACAGAACACTGAAGCTTTCTTT | CASSVVGQNTEAFF
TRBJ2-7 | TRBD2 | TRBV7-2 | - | TGTGCCAGCAAGGGACTAGCGGGACCCCACGAGCAGTACTTC | CASKGLAGPHEQYF
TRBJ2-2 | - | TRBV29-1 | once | TGCAGCGCTAGATCCGGACTCGCGAACACCGGGGAGCTGTTTTTT | CSARSGLANTGELFF
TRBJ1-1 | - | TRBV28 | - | TGTGCCAGCACCAGGGGTACGGCTGAAGCTTTCTTT | CASTRGTAEAFF
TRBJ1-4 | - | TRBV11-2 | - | TGTGCCAGCAGCTTAGAATGGGTCAGGCAGAATGAAAAACTGTTTTTT | CASSLEWVRQNEKLFF
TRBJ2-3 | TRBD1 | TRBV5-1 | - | TGCGCCAGCAGCGGGGACAGGGGACCACTCGCAGATACGCAGTATTTT | CASSGDRGPLADTQYF
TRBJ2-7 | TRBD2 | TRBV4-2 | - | TGTGCCAGCAGCCAAGATCTAGCGGGAGATAGCTACGAGCAGTACTTC | CASSQDLAGDSYEQYF
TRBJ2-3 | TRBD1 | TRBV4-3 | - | TGCGCCAGCAGCCAAGAGGGGACAGGGGGCGCAGATACGCAGTATTTT | CASSQEGTGGADTQYF